These T cell receptor beta chains were read from a single sample in a study of blood T cell repertoires in COVID-19. Data came from immunoSEQ multiplex PCR; TCRdb stores just in-frame clones and leaves some out. The profile shows around 190,000 clones, about 82% of them singletons. Input material: peripheral blood. These receptor sequences come from a man between 65 and 85 years old with active or convalescent COVID-19. Each CDR3 is given with its conserved first and last residue. The D gene is left open where the match is weak. Some rows have no size entry. The others give once, few or many, or a class for an expanded clone.

size	D	J	V	CDR3	DNA
NA	NA	TRBJ2-7	TRBV6-5	CASRGGRGIIEQYF	TGTGCCAGCAGGGGAGGCAGGGGGATAATAGAGCAGTACTTC
NA	NA	TRBJ2-1	TRBV18	CASSPQDSSYNEQFF	TGTGCCAGCTCACCCCAAGATAGCTCCTACAATGAGCAGTTCTTC
NA	NA	TRBJ2-5	TRBV3-1/TRBV3-2	CASSQTQDIGTQYF	TGTGCCAGCAGTCAAACACAGGATATCGGGACCCAGTACTTC
NA	NA	TRBJ2-1	TRBV25-1	CASSGQVTYNEQFF	TGTGCCAGCAGTGGACAGGTTACCTACAATGAGCAGTTCTTC
NA	TRBD1	TRBJ2-7	TRBV6-5	CASSYQDRAGEQYF	TGTGCCAGCAGTTACCAGGACAGGGCGGGGGAGCAGTACTTC
few	TRBD1	TRBJ1-3	TRBV4-2	CASSQDTGGAGDTIYF	TGTGCCAGCAGCCAAGATACAGGGGGCGCGGGCGACACCATATATTTT
NA	TRBD2	TRBJ2-7	TRBV7-6	CASSPRPLAGEQYF	TGTGCCAGCAGCCCCAGGCCCCTAGCGGGCGAGCAGTACTTC
NA	TRBD1	TRBJ1-2	TRBV4-3	CASSHVTGTENYGYTF	TGCGCCAGCAGCCACGTAACCGGGACAGAGAACTATGGCTACACCTTC
NA	NA	TRBJ1-2	TRBV10-3	CAISEQQEGGYTF	TGTGCCATCAGTGAACAACAGGAGGGTGGCTACACCTTC
few	TRBD1	TRBJ1-1	TRBV5-4	CASSLGGQGRNTEAFF	TGTGCCAGCAGTTTGGGGGGACAGGGACGTAACACTGAAGCTTTCTTT
NA	NA	TRBJ2-3	TRBV5-5	CASSLSGDTQYF	TGTGCCAGCAGCTTGTCAGGAGATACGCAGTATTTT
NA	NA	TRBJ2-1	TRBV15	CATSREDSPKSYNEQFF	TGTGCCACCAGCAGAGAGGACAGTCCGAAATCCTACAATGAGCAGTTCTTC
NA	NA	TRBJ2-1	TRBV6-5	CASVWRGDEQFF	TGTGCCAGCGTCTGGAGGGGCGATGAGCAGTTCTTC
NA	TRBD2	TRBJ2-5	TRBV29-1	CSAAGTSGRIETQYF	TGCAGCGCCGCCGGGACTAGCGGGAGGATTGAGACCCAGTACTTC
NA	NA	TRBJ2-5	TRBV28	CASSFSWSGETQYF	TGTGCCAGCAGTTTCAGTTGGTCGGGAGAGACCCAGTACTTC
NA	TRBD2	TRBJ2-1	TRBV6-2/TRBV6-3	CASSPTIYQAGEHYNEQFF	TGTGCCAGCAGCCCCACAATATACCAAGCGGGGGAGCACTACAATGAGCAGTTCTTC
NA	NA	TRBJ1-1	TRBV9	CASSDTGTPLEAFF	TGTGCCAGCAGCGATACCGGGACACCACTTGAAGCTTTCTTT
NA	NA	TRBJ2-3	TRBV9	CASSDSGAGTDTQYF	TGTGCCAGCAGCGATTCGGGAGCGGGCACAGATACGCAGTATTTT
few	TRBD2	TRBJ2-1	TRBV28	CASSPLAGVDNEQFF	TGTGCCAGCAGTCCTCTAGCGGGAGTGGACAATGAGCAGTTCTTC
NA	NA	TRBJ1-2	TRBV4-2	CASSQDSPVPYGYTF	TGTGCCAGCAGCCAAGATTCCCCAGTCCCCTATGGCTACACCTTC
NA	TRBD1	TRBJ2-3	TRBV2	CASTVGTGVTDTQYF	TGTGCCAGCACCGTAGGGACAGGGGTAACAGATACGCAGTATTTT
NA	TRBD1	TRBJ2-6	TRBV19	CASSDRGSSGANVLTF	TGTGCCAGTAGCGACAGGGGAAGCTCTGGGGCCAACGTCCTGACTTTC
NA	TRBD2	TRBJ2-1	TRBV10-3	CAISESGLSTYNEQFF	TGTGCCATCAGTGAGTCGGGACTATCTACCTACAATGAGCAGTTCTTC
NA	NA	TRBJ1-6	TRBV2	CASSESVRSPLHF	TGTGCCAGCAGTGAATCGGTGCGTTCACCCCTCCACTTT
NA	NA	TRBJ1-1	TRBV6-1	CASSEGQNGRTEAFF	TGTGCCAGCAGTGAAGGACAGAATGGGAGGACTGAAGCTTTCTTT
NA	NA	TRBJ2-7	TRBV6-5	CASRAGTDSYEQYF	TGTGCCAGCAGGGCCGGGACTGATTCCTACGAGCAGTACTTC